These 5 T cell receptor beta chains came from one sample sequenced in a study of cytomegalovirus exposure and HLA in healthy donors. 13 Jbeta primers and 60 Vbeta primers were used for the PCR. Here immunoSEQ multiplex PCR was the method, and the copy in TCRdb shows in-frame clones only, minus some. The sample lists about 71,000 clones, 70% seen once, with roughly 10% in the top ten. Sequenced input: PBMCs. These receptors came from a woman aged 45 to 65 in good health and CMV-seropositive.

The J gene is TRBJ2-1, the V gene TRBV5-1; tentative D call: TRBD2 (6 bases). Germline values: CDR1 SGHRS, CDR2 YFSETQ. The CDR3 is 15 amino acids. The germline V and J ends were trimmed by 0 bases and 4 bases, with 11 bases remaining between them. The CDR3 DNA sequence: TGCGCCAGCAGCTTGGCCGGGAGTTCTTACAATGAGCAGTTCTTC. It is translated as CASSLAGSSYNEQFF.

The chain links TRBV4-1 to TRBJ1-1; D uncertain. The length of the CDR3 is 16 residues. Germline CDR1 MGHRA, CDR2 YSYEKL. V was cut by 2 bases and J by 1 base, with 14 bases left in between. The CDR3 here is CASSQTIPTWNTEAFF. The CDR3 DNA reads TGCGCCAGCAGCCAAACCATACCGACTTGGAACACTGAAGCTTTCTTT.

The chain links TRBV27 to TRBJ1-4; perhaps TRBD1 as D (6 bases). From germline, CDR1 is MNHEY and CDR2 SMNVEV (reference sequence). The CDR3 loop spans 17 amino acids. Trimming shortened V by 2 bases and J by 5 bases, and 18 bases separated the two germline ends. Here the CDR3 DNA reads TGTGCCAGCAGTTTAGGTATGAAGGGGACAAAGAATGAAAAACTGTTTTTT. Translating it yields CASSLGMKGTKNEKLFF.

The rearrangement uses TRBV30 and TRBJ2-5; TRBD2 matches 14 bases. V was pared by 3 bases and J by 9 bases, with 9 bases of the junction left unmatched. Germline-derived CDR1 and CDR2 are GTSNPN and SVGIG (reference sequence). This CDR3 has 15 residues. The CDR3 is CAWSAGTSGGSAQYF. The CDR3, as DNA: TGTGCCTGGAGCGCCGGGACTAGCGGGGGTTCGGCCCAGTACTTC.

This clone was detected only a few times. The rearrangement uses TRBV10-2 and TRBJ2-5, with 10 bases fitting TRBD1. The CDR3 has 13 residues. V lost 6 bases to trimming and J lost 5 bases; unmatched junction nucleotides: 3. Germline loops: CDR1 WSHSY, CDR2 SAAADI. CDR3 residues: CASRTGGAETQYF. The DNA of the CDR3 is TGCGCCAGCAGGACAGGGGGCGCGGAGACCCAGTACTTC.